Following are 25 T cell receptor beta chains from one sample sequenced in a study of tumor-infiltrating lymphocytes in primary liver carcinoma. Using a constant-region primer together with ProtoScript II reverse transcriptase, TCR beta cDNA was made from about 500 ng of total RNA. ARM-PCR, slightly modified, supplied the TCR beta libraries through three nested multiplex PCR rounds. Amplification in the first two PCR rounds was performed using TRBV1-TRBV30 forward primers and a C-beta reverse primer for roughly 9 cycles each. TCRdb re-derived calls from the multiplex PCR reads in MiXCR, one entry per CDR3 protein. This sample has approximately 110,000 distinct CDR3 sequences; approximately 64% occur once, and the top ten carry 8.4%. It was from approximately 20-30 mg of unsorted bulk tissue that RNA and DNA were co-extracted. Sequenced: liver tumor tissue from sampling region 3. Subset given: tumor region T3, left-lateral pole. All receptors derive from a woman aged 55-70 years with primary liver carcinoma and hepatitis B virus infection.

The chain is built from TRBV21-1 and TRBJ1-1; TRBD1, the D gene given by the table, was not confirmed from the DNA. TRBV21-1 corresponds to a pseudogene. The CDR3 contains 15 residues. This chain's CDR3 is CASSKEGRQCTEAFF. CDR3 sequence (DNA): TGTGCCAGCAGCAAAGAAGGGAGACAGTGCACTGAAGCTTTCTTT.

Points on this clonotype: Mismatch with germline at one junction end may stem from a read error. V is TRBV29-1 and J is TRBJ1-1, with a tentative D call TRBD1 (6 bases). Germline-derived CDR1 and CDR2 are SQVTM and ANQGSEA. There are 13 residues in the CDR3. This chain's CDR3 is CSVETGWNTEALF. As DNA, the CDR3 is TGCAGCGTTGAAACAGGGTGGAACACTGAAGCTTTATTT. Combining the CDR3 with reference TRBV29-1 and TRBJ1-1 gives the whole variable domain SAVISQKPSRDICQRGTSLTIQCQVDSQVTMMFWYRQQPGQSLTLIATANQGSEATYESGFVIDKFPISRPNLTFSTLTVSNMSPEDSSIYLCSVETGWNTEALFGQGTRLTVV.

The chain links TRBV11-2 to TRBJ1-2; D is ambiguous. The CDR3 sequence is 13 residues long. From germline, CDR1 is SGHAT and CDR2 FQNNGV. The ends were cut back, 1 base at V and 11 bases at J, with 14 bases in the middle. The CDR3 spells CASSLGTGLGYTF. CDR3 sequence (DNA): TGTGCCAGCAGCTTAGGGACCGGTCTTGGTTACACCTTC.

A remark on this clonotype: Since a much larger clone is just one base distant, this may be a read error. The chain is built from TRBV28 and TRBJ2-7; perhaps D is TRBD1 or TRBD2 (5 bases each). The V gene's germline CDR1 is MDHEN and CDR2 SYDVKM. The CDR3 consists of 14 residues. V lost 7 bases to trimming and J lost 4 bases, with 17 bases between them. The CDR3 bases are TGTGCCAGCAAAGCCCCGGGTGAGGGGTACGAGCAGTACTTC. Translating it yields CASKAPGEGYEQYF. The full variable domain, its missing parts supplied by reference TRBV28 and TRBJ2-7, is DVKVTQSSRYLVKRTGEKVFLECVQDMDHENMFWYRQDPGLGLRLIYFSYDVKMKEKGDIPEGYSVSREKKERFSLILESASTNQTSMYLCASKAPGEGYEQYFGPGTRLTVT.

V gene TRBV11-1 combines with J gene TRBJ2-7; 7 bases are a match to TRBD1. CDR1 and CDR2 from the germline V gene are SGHAT and FQDESV (reference sequence). The CDR3 runs to 15 residues. Losses at the gene ends were 8 bases for V and 2 bases for J; bases not matched to a gene: 12. The CDR3 DNA follows: TGTGCCAGCCGCCCCGGCGAACAGGGGACCTACGAGCAGTACTTC. Its translation is CASRPGEQGTYEQYF.

This clonotype occurred many times. J is TRBJ2-7 and V is TRBV7-8, with TRBD2 matching 9 bases. J lost 3 bases, V lost 5 bases, and 8 bases had no gene match. Germline V CDR1 and CDR2: SGHVS, FQNEAQ. This CDR3 region has 15 residues. CDR3 protein: CASSVSGSSVYEQYF. CDR3 nucleotide sequence: TGTGCCAGCAGCGTTAGCGGGAGCTCCGTCTACGAGCAGTACTTC.

This clonotype was counted at least ten times. This chain links TRBV6-5 with TRBJ2-7, with 14 bases matching TRBD2. V gave up 5 bases and J gave up 6 bases; unmatched junction bases: 9. This CDR3 has 16 residues. Per germline, CDR1 MNHEY and CDR2 SVGAGI. CDR3 in amino acids: CASSDPGLAGAGEQYF. CDR3 nucleotide sequence: TGTGCCAGCAGTGACCCGGGACTAGCGGGAGCTGGCGAGCAGTACTTC.

With regard to this clonotype: The conserved phenylalanine or tryptophan normally closing the CDR3 is absent here, so this likely arose from a read error. The V and J genes are TRBV11-2 and TRBJ2-1; unclear D gene. The V end lost 8 bases, the J end lost 1 base, and 3 bases lay between the germline ends. The CDR3 consists of 11 residues. Germline CDR1 and CDR2: SGHAT and FQNNGV. In DNA, the CDR3 is TGTGCCAGCGGTTCCTACAATGAGCAGTTCCTC. Translated, it gives CASGSYNEQFL.

Turning to this clonotype: One junction end disagrees with the germline gene, perhaps due to a read error. V usage is TRBV6-5 and J usage is TRBJ2-3; D call uncertain. The CDR3 is 14 residues long. CDR1 MNHEY and CDR2 SVGAGI come from the germline V gene. The CDR3 bases are TGCGCCAGCAGTTATGTGTCCAGCACAGATACGCAGTATTTT. The encoded protein is CASSYVSSTDTQYF.

Comment on this clonotype: A clone one base away is much larger, so this may be a read error. The J gene is TRBJ2-2, the V gene TRBV5-1; D possibly corresponds to TRBD1 (6 bases). Trimming shortened V by 4 bases and J by 3 bases, and 13 bases separated the two germline ends. CDR3 length: 15 residues. Germline lookup yields CDR1 SGHRS and CDR2 YFSETQ. CDR3 coding DNA: TGCGCCAGCAGCCCTTGGACAGCGGACACCGGGGAGCTGTTTTTT. This codes for CASSPWTADTGELFF.

This clonotype occurred many times. The chain links TRBV12-3 or TRBV12-4 to TRBJ1-1; no definite D call. V lost 3 bases to trimming and J lost 6 bases, with 11 bases between them. The CDR3 contains 13 residues. DNA for the CDR3: TGTGCCAGCAGTTTGGAGGCTGCTGCTGAAGCTTTCTTT. It codes for CASSLEAAAEAFF.

The J gene is TRBJ1-1, the V gene TRBV6-5; D is uncertain. The germline gives CDR1 MNHEY, CDR2 SVGAGI. The CDR3 covers 12 residues. The CDR3 coding sequence is TGTGTCAGTACCGGGGTAGGAACTGAAGCTTTCTTT. Translation: CVSTGVGTEAFF.

Comment on this clonotype: One end of the junction is discordant with germline, which a read error may explain. V is TRBV4-2 and J is TRBJ2-1, with D possibly TRBD1 on 6 matching bases. This CDR3 contains 14 residues. Germline CDR1 reads LGHNA; CDR2 reads YNFKEQ. The CDR3 DNA sequence: TGTGCCTGCAGCCAAGGCTCCCTAGGGGGTGAGCAGATCTTC. Amino acid sequence: CACSQGSLGGEQIF.

With respect to this clonotype: Without the conserved terminal phenylalanine or tryptophan, this CDR3 likely stems from a read error. Here the CDR3 reads CVSSLEGYGYEQYL. CDR3 coding DNA: TGTGTCAGCAGCTTAGAGGGCTACGGCTACGAGCAGTACCTC. V is TRBV11-2 and J is TRBJ2-7; a weak D match, TRBD2 (5 bases). The CDR3 is 14 residues long. Looked up from germline, CDR1 is SGHAT and CDR2 is FQNNGV.

On this clonotype itself: The germline gene is not matched at one end of the junction; a read error may be the cause. The V gene is TRBV11-2, the J gene TRBJ2-1, with 11 bases fitting TRBD2. This CDR3 is 16 amino acids long. The V gene's germline CDR1 is SGHAT and CDR2 FQNNGV. This CDR3 reads CASSHGTSGGYNELFF. The CDR3 bases are TGTGCCAGCAGTCACGGAACTAGCGGGGGATACAATGAGCTGTTCTTC.

A few counts support this clonotype. The junction and the germline gene differ at one end; a read error may be behind it. The chain links TRBV11-2 to TRBJ2-2; possibly TRBD1 for D (6 bases). The germline gives CDR1 SGHAT, CDR2 FQNNGV. The CDR3 is 16 residues long. The CDR3 loop reads CVSSLGGGIYTGELFF. DNA for the CDR3: TGTGTCAGCAGCTTAGGTGGGGGCATTTACACCGGGGAACTGTTTTTT.

With regard to this clonotype: A junction boundary mismatches the germline segment, possibly from a read error. This chain connects TRBV29-1 to TRBJ1-2; D ambiguous. Germline V gene data show CDR1 as SQVTM and CDR2 as ANQGSEA. The CDR3 runs to 15 residues. The CDR3 nucleotides are TGCGGCGTTCAACGCTCGGGAGGGTTGGGCTATGGATACACCTTC. It encodes CGVQRSGGLGYGYTF.

This chain's CDR3 is CVSSYRDLQASFTDTQYF. CDR3 sequence (DNA): TGTGTTAGCAGTTACCGGGACTTACAAGCGTCCTTCACAGATACGCAGTATTTT. The chain carries TRBV6-2 or TRBV6-3 and TRBJ2-3; tentatively, D is TRBD2 (6 bases). This CDR3 comprises 18 residues. Germline lookup yields CDR1 MNHEY and CDR2 SVGEGT.

This clonotype was recorded once. In nucleotides, the CDR3 is TGTGCCAGTCGTCAATCTAGCGGGAGTGACACAGATACGCAGTATTTT. Encoded protein: CASRQSSGSDTDTQYF. The rearrangement links TRBV7-9 to TRBJ2-3; TRBD2 aligns across 10 bases. V lost 9 bases and J lost 2; bases outside the gene matches: 11. This CDR3 has 16 residues. Germline CDR1 reads SEHNR; CDR2 reads FQNEAQ (reference sequence). Full variable domain (remainder filled in from reference TRBV7-9 and TRBJ2-3): DTGVSQNPRHKITKRGQNVTFRCDPISEHNRLYWYRQTLGQGPEFLTYFQNEAQLEKSRLLSDRFSAERPKGSFSTLEIQRTEQGDSAMYLCASRQSSGSDTDTQYFGPGTRLTVL.

This chain uses TRBV11-3 with TRBJ2-3, with D hard to call. Trimming took off 9 bases at V and 3 bases at J, with 16 bases between the two ends. CDR3 size: 14 residues. CDR1 SGHNT and CDR2 YENEEA come from the germline V gene. The CDR3 nucleotides read TGTGCCAGGAGCCGTCCCGGACGGACAGATACGCAGTATTTT. Its protein product is CARSRPGRTDTQYF.

A remark on this clonotype: A read error may account for a junction end that differs from germline. The V and J genes are TRBV6-2 or TRBV6-3 and TRBJ2-7, with TRBD1 identical over 7 bases. The CDR3 has 11 residues. Germline V gene sequence: CDR1 MNHEY, CDR2 SVGEGT. CDR3 loop: CVSSTGVKQYF. DNA for the CDR3: TGTGTCAGCAGTACAGGGGTCAAGCAGTACTTC.

Of note for this clonotype: As the CDR3 is not closed by the conserved phenylalanine or tryptophan, this likely results from a read error. The DNA is left out, because the CDR3 cannot be placed on it with certainty; the CDR3 is given as TCRdb lists it. V and J are TRBV10-2 and TRBJ1-6; the table assigns TRBD1, which was not confirmed against the DNA. The CDR3 adds up to 13 amino acids, both ends counted. Germline V lookup: CDR1 WSHSY, CDR2 SAAADI. CDR3 sequence reads: CASSGQSGSPLHS.

This clonotype has ten or more counts. The V and J genes are TRBV28 and TRBJ2-1, with TRBD2 matching 13 bases. Germline V gives CDR1 MDHEN, CDR2 SYDVKM. This CDR3 is built from 17 residues. V shed 8 bases, J shed 0 bases, and the junction held 7 bases outside the gene matches. The CDR3: CASGQTSGRTSYNEQFF. In DNA form, the CDR3 reads TGTGCCAGCGGACAGACTAGCGGGAGGACCTCCTACAATGAGCAGTTCTTC.

This clonotype appeared a single time. This chain uses TRBV4-1 with TRBJ2-2; D is possibly TRBD1 (5 bases). This CDR3 region has 16 residues. CDR1 MGHRA and CDR2 YSYEKL come from the germline V gene. V lost 4 bases, J lost 2 bases, and 14 bases lay in between. In DNA, the CDR3 is TGCGCCAGCAGCCGGTTGTGGCAGGGTAACACCGGGGAGCTGTTTTTT. It specifies CASSRLWQGNTGELFF.

This rearrangement joins TRBV28 to TRBJ2-3; D perhaps matches TRBD2 (5 bases). Trimming removed 5 bases at V and 7 bases at J, with 13 bases between. This CDR3 has 13 amino acids. Looked up from germline, CDR1 is MDHEN and CDR2 is SYDVKM. The CDR3 DNA sequence: TGTGCCAGCAGTCCACCTGGACTGTATACGCAGTATTTT. Protein: CASSPPGLYTQYF.